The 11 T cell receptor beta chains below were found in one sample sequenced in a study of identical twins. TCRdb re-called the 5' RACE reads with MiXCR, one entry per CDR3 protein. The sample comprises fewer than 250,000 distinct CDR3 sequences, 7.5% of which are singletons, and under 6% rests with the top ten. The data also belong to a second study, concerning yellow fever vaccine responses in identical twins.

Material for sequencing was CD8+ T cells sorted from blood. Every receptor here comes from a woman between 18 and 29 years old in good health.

CDR3 nucleotide sequence: TGTGCCACGGCGACCGGGACTCAATACAATGAGCAGTTCTTC. Amino acids: CATATGTQYNEQFF. The chain couples TRBV2 to TRBJ2-1, with TRBD2 as a possible D gene (6 bases). V was shortened by 10 bases and J by 4 bases, with 17 bases between the two germline ends. The germline V gene has CDR1 SNHLY and CDR2 FYNNEI. This CDR3 region has 14 residues.

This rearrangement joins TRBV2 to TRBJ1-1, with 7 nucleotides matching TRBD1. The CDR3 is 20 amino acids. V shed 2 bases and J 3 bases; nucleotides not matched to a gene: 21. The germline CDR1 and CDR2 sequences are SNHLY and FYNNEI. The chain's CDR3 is CASSERKGQEKRLLHTEAFF. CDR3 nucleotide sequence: TGTGCCAGCAGTGAAAGAAAAGGACAGGAAAAGCGGCTGTTACACACTGAAGCTTTCTTT.

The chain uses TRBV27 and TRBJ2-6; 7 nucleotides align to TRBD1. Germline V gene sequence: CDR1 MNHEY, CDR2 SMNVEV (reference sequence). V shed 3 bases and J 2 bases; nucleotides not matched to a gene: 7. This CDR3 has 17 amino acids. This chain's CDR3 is CASSFGSTGPGANVLTF. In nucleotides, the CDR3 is TGTGCCAGCAGTTTCGGGTCGACAGGGCCTGGGGCCAACGTCCTGACTTTC.

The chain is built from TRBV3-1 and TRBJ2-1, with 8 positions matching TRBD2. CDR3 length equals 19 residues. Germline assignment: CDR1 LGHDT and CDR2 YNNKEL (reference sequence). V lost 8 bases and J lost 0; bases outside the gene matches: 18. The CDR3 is CASSFLDPRGLGSYNEQFF. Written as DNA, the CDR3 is TGTGCCAGCTCATTTCTAGACCCGCGGGGACTAGGCTCCTACAATGAGCAGTTCTTC.

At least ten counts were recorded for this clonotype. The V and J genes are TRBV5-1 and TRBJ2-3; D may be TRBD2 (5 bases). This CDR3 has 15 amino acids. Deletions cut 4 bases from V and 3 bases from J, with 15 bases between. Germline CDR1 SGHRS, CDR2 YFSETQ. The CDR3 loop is CASSPDSRLTDTQYF. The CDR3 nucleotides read TGCGCCAGCAGCCCGGACTCTCGGCTGACAGATACGCAGTATTTT.

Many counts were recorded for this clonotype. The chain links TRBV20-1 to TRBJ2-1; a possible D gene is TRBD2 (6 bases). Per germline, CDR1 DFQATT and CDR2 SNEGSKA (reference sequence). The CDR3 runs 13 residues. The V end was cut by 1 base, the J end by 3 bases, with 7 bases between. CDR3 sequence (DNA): TGCAGTGCTAGAGGACTAGGCTACAATGAGCAGTTCTTC. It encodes CSARGLGYNEQFF.

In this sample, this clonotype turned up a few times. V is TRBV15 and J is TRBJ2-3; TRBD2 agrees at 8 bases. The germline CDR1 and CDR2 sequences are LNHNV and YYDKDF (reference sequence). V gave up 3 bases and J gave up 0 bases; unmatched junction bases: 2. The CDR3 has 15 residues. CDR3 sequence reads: CATSSSGASTDTQYF. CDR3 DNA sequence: TGTGCCACCAGCAGTAGCGGGGCTAGCACAGATACGCAGTATTTT.

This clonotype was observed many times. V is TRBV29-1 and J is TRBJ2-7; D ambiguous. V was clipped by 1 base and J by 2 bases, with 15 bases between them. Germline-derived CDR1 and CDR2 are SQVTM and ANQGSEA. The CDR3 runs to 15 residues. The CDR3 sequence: CSVEGGSGAAYEQYF. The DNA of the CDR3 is TGCAGCGTTGAAGGAGGTTCAGGAGCCGCCTACGAGCAGTACTTC.

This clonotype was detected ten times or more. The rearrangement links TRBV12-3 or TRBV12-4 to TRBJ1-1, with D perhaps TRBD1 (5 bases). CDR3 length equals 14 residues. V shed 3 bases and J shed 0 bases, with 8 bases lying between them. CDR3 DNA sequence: TGTGCCAGCAGTTTCACAGGAATGAACACTGAAGCTTTCTTT. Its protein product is CASSFTGMNTEAFF.

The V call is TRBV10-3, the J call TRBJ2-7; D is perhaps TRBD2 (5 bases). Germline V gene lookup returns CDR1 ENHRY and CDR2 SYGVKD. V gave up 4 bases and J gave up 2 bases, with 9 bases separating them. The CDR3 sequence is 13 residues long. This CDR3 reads CAISAGWPYEQYF. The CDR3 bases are TGTGCCATCAGTGCGGGGTGGCCCTACGAGCAGTACTTC.

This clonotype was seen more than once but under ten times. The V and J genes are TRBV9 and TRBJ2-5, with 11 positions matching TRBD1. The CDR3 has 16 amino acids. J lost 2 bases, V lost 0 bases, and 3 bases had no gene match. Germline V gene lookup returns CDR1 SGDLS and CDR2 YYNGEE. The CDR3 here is CASSVAWDRGQETQYF. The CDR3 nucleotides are TGTGCCAGCAGCGTAGCTTGGGACAGGGGGCAAGAGACCCAGTACTTC.